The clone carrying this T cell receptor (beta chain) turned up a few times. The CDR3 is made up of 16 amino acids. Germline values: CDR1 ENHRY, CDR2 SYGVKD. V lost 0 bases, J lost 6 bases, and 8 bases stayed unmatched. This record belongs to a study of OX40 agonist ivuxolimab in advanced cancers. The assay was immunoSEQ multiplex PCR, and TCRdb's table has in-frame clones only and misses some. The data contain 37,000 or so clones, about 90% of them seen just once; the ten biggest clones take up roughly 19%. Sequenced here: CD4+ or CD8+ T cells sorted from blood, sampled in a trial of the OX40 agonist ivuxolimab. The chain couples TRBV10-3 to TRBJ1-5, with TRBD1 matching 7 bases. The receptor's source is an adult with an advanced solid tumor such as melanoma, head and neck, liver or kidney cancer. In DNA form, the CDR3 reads TGTGCCATCAGTGAGTCGGGTTGGCAGGGGGGTCAGCCCCAGCATTTT. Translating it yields CAISESGWQGGQPQHF.